This T cell receptor (beta chain) was obtained from a study of T cell changes during pregnancy in multiple sclerosis. The data were produced by immunoSEQ multiplex PCR, yet TCRdb's version contains in-frame clones alone and is incomplete. The repertoire holds approximately 32,000 clones, 75% to 90% seen once, with about 10% in the top ten. This clone was recorded once. The sample in question was CD8+ T cells from peripheral blood mononuclear cells, obtained in the second trimester of pregnancy. The sequence was collected from a female donor with multiple sclerosis, enrolled in a pregnancy study.

CDR3 DNA sequence: TGTGCCAGCATTCTGTGGGAGGAAGCGGCAGATACGCAGTATTTT. Translating it yields CASILWEEAADTQYF. The chain joins TRBV2 to TRBJ2-3; tentatively, D is TRBD2 (6 bases). This CDR3 comprises 15 residues. From germline, CDR1 is SNHLY and CDR2 FYNNEI. Trimming cost V 7 bases and J 4 bases, with 18 bases left between them.